These T cell receptor beta chains were read from a single sample in a study of regulatory T cells in long-lasting Graves disease. One entry per CDR3 protein, called by TCRdb with MiXCR from the multiplex PCR reads. The sample records fewer than 550,000 distinct CDR3 sequences, roughly 21% being singletons. The material sequenced was peripheral blood mononuclear cells (PBMCs), taken when the disease was refractory, from a patient treated with antithyroid drugs. The receptors come from a female donor with Graves disease. Both conserved end residues are part of each CDR3. A D gene is named only where the DNA matches it firmly. A clone size is listed for some rows: how often the clone was seen (once, few, many), or a class if it is expanded.

J gene: TRBJ1-1; clone size: -; D gene: -; V gene: TRBV12-3/TRBV12-4; CDR3 protein: CAGSFPTENTEAFF; CDR3 DNA: TGTGCCGGCAGTTTCCCTACAGAGAACACTGAAGCTTTCTTT
J gene: TRBJ2-7; clone size: -; D gene: TRBD1; V gene: TRBV5-1; CDR3 protein: CASSLPSTGASHEQYF; CDR3 DNA: TGCGCCAGCAGCTTGCCATCCACAGGGGCCTCCCACGAGCAGTACTTC
J gene: TRBJ2-7; clone size: few; D gene: TRBD1; V gene: TRBV16; CDR3 protein: CASSGAGDRIYEQYF; CDR3 DNA: TGTGCCAGCAGCGGGGCTGGGGACAGAATATACGAGCAGTACTTC
J gene: TRBJ2-5; clone size: many; D gene: -; V gene: TRBV6-5; CDR3 protein: CASSYSWREETQYF; CDR3 DNA: TGTGCCAGCAGTTACTCATGGAGGGAAGAGACCCAGTACTTC
J gene: TRBJ1-1; clone size: -; D gene: -; V gene: TRBV30; CDR3 protein: CAWSVGGIRFLEAFF; CDR3 DNA: TGTGCCTGGAGTGTTGGCGGAATCCGGTTCCTCGAAGCTTTCTTT
J gene: TRBJ2-5; clone size: many; D gene: TRBD1; V gene: TRBV11-1; CDR3 protein: CASSFTFTGGPQETQYF; CDR3 DNA: TGTGCCAGCAGCTTCACCTTTACAGGGGGTCCCCAAGAGACCCAGTACTTC
J gene: TRBJ2-3; clone size: -; D gene: TRBD2; V gene: TRBV7-2; CDR3 protein: CASSFGLAGVADTQYF; CDR3 DNA: TGTGCCAGCAGCTTCGGACTAGCGGGAGTGGCGGATACGCAGTATTTT
J gene: TRBJ2-7; clone size: -; D gene: -; V gene: TRBV5-1; CDR3 protein: CASRRGEAYEQYF; CDR3 DNA: TGCGCCAGCCGGAGGGGAGAAGCCTACGAGCAGTACTTC
J gene: TRBJ1-1; clone size: many; D gene: -; V gene: TRBV12-3/TRBV12-4; CDR3 protein: CASSRSVNTEAFF; CDR3 DNA: TGTGCCAGCAGTCGCTCAGTGAACACTGAAGCTTTCTTT
J gene: TRBJ2-5; clone size: few; D gene: TRBD2; V gene: TRBV20-1; CDR3 protein: CSARIRREGETQYF; CDR3 DNA: TGCAGTGCTAGAATTCGCAGGGAGGGAGAGACCCAGTACTTC
J gene: TRBJ1-2; clone size: many; D gene: -; V gene: TRBV28; CDR3 protein: CASRLLTVGYTF; CDR3 DNA: TGTGCCAGCAGGCTCTTGACAGTTGGCTACACCTTC
J gene: TRBJ1-2; clone size: many; D gene: -; V gene: TRBV2; CDR3 protein: CASSEGARESYGYTF; CDR3 DNA: TGTGCCAGCAGTGAAGGGGCCAGGGAGAGCTATGGCTACACCTTC
J gene: TRBJ1-2; clone size: -; D gene: -; V gene: TRBV19; CDR3 protein: CASSVPALDGYTF; CDR3 DNA: TGTGCCAGTAGTGTACCCGCCTTGGATGGCTACACCTTC
J gene: TRBJ2-2; clone size: few; D gene: -; V gene: TRBV9; CDR3 protein: CASSVVGGLEQNTGELFF; CDR3 DNA: TGTGCCAGCAGCGTAGTAGGAGGGCTCGAGCAGAACACCGGGGAGCTGTTTTTT
J gene: TRBJ1-1; clone size: many; D gene: -; V gene: TRBV29-1; CDR3 protein: CSVDGNAFF; CDR3 DNA: TGCAGCGTTGACGGGAATGCTTTCTTT
J gene: TRBJ2-3; clone size: few; D gene: TRBD1; V gene: TRBV15; CDR3 protein: CATTYGQDSGATDTQYF; CDR3 DNA: TGTGCCACCACTTACGGACAGGACTCAGGGGCCACAGATACGCAGTATTTT
J gene: TRBJ1-1; clone size: many; D gene: -; V gene: TRBV27; CDR3 protein: CASRQGWITEAFF; CDR3 DNA: TGTGCCAGCAGGCAAGGTTGGATTACTGAAGCTTTCTTT
J gene: TRBJ2-5; clone size: many; D gene: TRBD2; V gene: TRBV20-1; CDR3 protein: CSARDTAGGEMETQYF; CDR3 DNA: TGCAGTGCTAGAGATACTGCGGGGGGGGAAATGGAGACCCAGTACTTC
J gene: TRBJ2-7; clone size: few; D gene: TRBD1; V gene: TRBV20-1; CDR3 protein: CSALTETGAYEQYF; CDR3 DNA: TGCAGTGCATTGACCGAGACAGGGGCCTACGAGCAGTACTTC
J gene: TRBJ2-5; clone size: few; D gene: TRBD2; V gene: TRBV19; CDR3 protein: CASSMLSLAGGPGTQYF; CDR3 DNA: TGTGCCAGTAGTATGCTGTCCCTAGCGGGAGGGCCAGGGACCCAGTACTTC
J gene: TRBJ1-2; clone size: many; D gene: -; V gene: TRBV12-3/TRBV12-4; CDR3 protein: CASSLTAPYGYTF; CDR3 DNA: TGTGCCAGCAGCTTGACAGCTCCCTATGGCTACACCTTC
J gene: TRBJ2-7; clone size: many; D gene: -; V gene: TRBV28; CDR3 protein: CASSLLSVEQYF; CDR3 DNA: TGTGCCAGCAGTTTATTGTCGGTCGAGCAGTACTTC
J gene: TRBJ2-5; clone size: -; D gene: TRBD1; V gene: TRBV3-1; CDR3 protein: CASSFGPDRAYQETQYF; CDR3 DNA: TGTGCCAGCAGCTTCGGTCCGGACAGGGCGTACCAAGAGACCCAGTACTTC
J gene: TRBJ2-7; clone size: many; D gene: TRBD1; V gene: TRBV28; CDR3 protein: CASSFGTGNNEQYF; CDR3 DNA: TGTGCCAGCAGTTTCGGGACAGGGAACAACGAGCAGTACTTC
J gene: TRBJ2-7; clone size: few; D gene: TRBD1; V gene: TRBV12-3/TRBV12-4; CDR3 protein: CASSPIPGQAPYEQYF; CDR3 DNA: TGTGCCAGCAGTCCGATTCCGGGACAGGCACCCTACGAGCAGTACTTC
J gene: TRBJ2-7; clone size: many; D gene: -; V gene: TRBV27; CDR3 protein: CASRVVQGNYEQYF; CDR3 DNA: TGTGCCAGCAGAGTTGTACAGGGCAACTACGAGCAGTACTTC
J gene: TRBJ1-5; clone size: many; D gene: TRBD1; V gene: TRBV19; CDR3 protein: CASTREGANQPQHF; CDR3 DNA: TGTGCCAGTACCAGGGAGGGGGCCAATCAGCCCCAGCATTTT
J gene: TRBJ1-2; clone size: many; D gene: TRBD1; V gene: TRBV27; CDR3 protein: CASTAGTGAYGYTF; CDR3 DNA: TGTGCCAGCACCGCCGGGACAGGGGCTTACGGCTACACCTTC
J gene: TRBJ2-1; clone size: -; D gene: -; V gene: TRBV20-1; CDR3 protein: CSARVGGHFSYNEQFF; CDR3 DNA: TGCAGTGCTAGAGTAGGAGGGCACTTCTCCTACAATGAGCAGTTCTTC
J gene: TRBJ1-1; clone size: few; D gene: TRBD1; V gene: TRBV28; CDR3 protein: CASSLGTDLASAEAFF; CDR3 DNA: TGTGCCAGCAGTTTAGGGACAGACCTTGCAAGCGCTGAAGCTTTCTTT
J gene: TRBJ1-3; clone size: -; D gene: -; V gene: TRBV11-2; CDR3 protein: CASSPPPTAGNTIYF; CDR3 DNA: TGTGCCAGCAGCCCCCCCCCGACAGCTGGAAACACCATATATTTT
J gene: TRBJ2-3; clone size: -; D gene: -; V gene: TRBV28; CDR3 protein: CASSRRGSNTDTQYF; CDR3 DNA: TGTGCCAGCAGCCGGCGGGGCAGTAACACAGATACGCAGTATTTT
J gene: TRBJ2-7; clone size: -; D gene: TRBD1; V gene: TRBV6-1; CDR3 protein: CASSPRQGYKQYF; CDR3 DNA: TGTGCCAGCAGCCCCCGACAGGGGTACAAGCAGTACTTC
J gene: TRBJ2-1; clone size: once; D gene: TRBD1; V gene: TRBV7-9; CDR3 protein: CASSRTTRGPTGGFF; CDR3 DNA: TGTGCCAGCAGTCGAACGACGCGGGGACCCACAGGGGGGTTCTTC
J gene: TRBJ2-7; clone size: -; D gene: -; V gene: TRBV2; CDR3 protein: CASSEQGQGYEQYF; CDR3 DNA: TGTGCCAGCAGTGAACAGGGCCAGGGCTACGAGCAGTACTTC
J gene: TRBJ1-3; clone size: few; D gene: -; V gene: TRBV3-1; CDR3 protein: CASSPHQDSGNTIYF; CDR3 DNA: TGTGCCAGCAGCCCGCACCAGGACTCTGGAAACACCATATATTTT
J gene: TRBJ2-5; clone size: -; D gene: TRBD2; V gene: TRBV4-3; CDR3 protein: CASSQDPAGGAQETQYF; CDR3 DNA: TGCGCCAGCAGCCAAGATCCTGCGGGAGGGGCACAAGAGACCCAGTACTTC
J gene: TRBJ2-1; clone size: many; D gene: -; V gene: TRBV2; CDR3 protein: CASRRVETDEQFF; CDR3 DNA: TGTGCCAGCAGGCGAGTGGAGACGGATGAGCAGTTCTTC
J gene: TRBJ2-1; clone size: once; D gene: -; V gene: TRBV5-1; CDR3 protein: CASSAERIFKVF; CDR3 DNA: TGCGCCAGCAGCGCGGAGAGAATCTTCAAAGTCTTC
J gene: TRBJ1-2; clone size: many; D gene: TRBD1; V gene: TRBV2; CDR3 protein: CASGTGDGDYGYTF; CDR3 DNA: TGTGCCAGTGGGACAGGGGATGGGGACTATGGCTACACCTTC
J gene: TRBJ1-1; clone size: many; D gene: TRBD1; V gene: TRBV7-2; CDR3 protein: CASSRGGQGTTEAFF; CDR3 DNA: TGTGCCAGCAGCAGGGGTGGACAGGGGACCACTGAAGCTTTCTTT
J gene: TRBJ2-6; clone size: many; D gene: -; V gene: TRBV5-5; CDR3 protein: CASTPASWSGANVLTF; CDR3 DNA: TGTGCCAGCACCCCTGCAAGCTGGTCTGGGGCCAACGTCCTGACTTTC
J gene: TRBJ2-1; clone size: few; D gene: TRBD2; V gene: TRBV3-1; CDR3 protein: CASSSAGDNYNEQFF; CDR3 DNA: TGTGCCAGCAGTTCAGCGGGGGATAACTACAATGAGCAGTTCTTC
J gene: TRBJ2-7; clone size: many; D gene: -; V gene: TRBV12-3/TRBV12-4; CDR3 protein: CASGGKGGNEQYF; CDR3 DNA: TGTGCCAGCGGGGGTAAAGGGGGAAACGAGCAGTACTTC
J gene: TRBJ2-7; clone size: many; D gene: -; V gene: TRBV7-2; CDR3 protein: CASSFAGEQYF; CDR3 DNA: TGTGCCAGCAGTTTCGCGGGCGAGCAGTACTTC
J gene: TRBJ2-4; clone size: many; D gene: -; V gene: TRBV27; CDR3 protein: CASSFGLAKNIQYF; CDR3 DNA: TGTGCCAGCAGTTTCGGCCTAGCCAAAAACATTCAGTACTTC
J gene: TRBJ1-1; clone size: few; D gene: -; V gene: TRBV30; CDR3 protein: CAWSLQLNTEAFF; CDR3 DNA: TGTGCCTGGAGTTTACAGTTGAACACTGAAGCTTTCTTT
J gene: TRBJ2-5; clone size: many; D gene: -; V gene: TRBV20-1; CDR3 protein: CSASKVQETQYF; CDR3 DNA: TGCAGTGCTAGCAAGGTCCAAGAGACCCAGTACTTC
J gene: TRBJ2-4; clone size: few; D gene: TRBD1; V gene: TRBV7-9; CDR3 protein: CASSLQGDSIQYF; CDR3 DNA: TGTGCCAGCAGCTTGCAGGGGGATAGCATTCAGTACTTC
J gene: TRBJ2-5; clone size: -; D gene: -; V gene: TRBV11-2; CDR3 protein: CAGSSDPFETQYF; CDR3 DNA: TGTGCCGGCAGCTCCGACCCATTTGAGACCCAGTACTTC
J gene: TRBJ2-5; clone size: -; D gene: TRBD1; V gene: TRBV18; CDR3 protein: CASAGQGGETQYF; CDR3 DNA: TGTGCCAGCGCGGGACAGGGTGGGGAGACCCAGTACTTC
J gene: TRBJ2-3; clone size: -; D gene: -; V gene: TRBV7-2; CDR3 protein: CASSNFQRGTDTQYF; CDR3 DNA: TGTGCCAGCAGCAATTTCCAGCGGGGCACAGATACGCAGTATTTT
J gene: TRBJ1-5; clone size: -; D gene: -; V gene: TRBV7-9; CDR3 protein: CASSVDSQHQPQHF; CDR3 DNA: TGTGCCAGCAGCGTAGACAGTCAGCATCAGCCCCAGCATTTT
J gene: TRBJ1-2; clone size: many; D gene: TRBD1; V gene: TRBV12-5; CDR3 protein: CASGPGTGNLWVGYTF; CDR3 DNA: TGTGCTAGTGGACCTGGGACAGGGAATCTGTGGGTGGGCTACACCTTC
J gene: TRBJ2-7; clone size: few; D gene: -; V gene: TRBV3-1; CDR3 protein: CASSQDGAIGTGEQYF; CDR3 DNA: TGCGCCAGCAGCCAAGATGGGGCGATAGGTACGGGGGAGCAGTACTTC